A single sample is the source of the 19 T cell receptor beta chains below, sequenced in a study of blood T cell repertoires in COVID-19. Here immunoSEQ multiplex PCR was the method, and the copy in TCRdb shows in-frame clones only, minus some. The table lists around 30,000 clones, 80% of them singletons, with more than 40% in the top ten. Sequencing was performed on peripheral blood. All receptors come from a woman in her sixties or seventies with acute or convalescent COVID-19.

The chain employs TRBV6-5 and TRBJ1-1, with TRBD1 as a possible D gene (5 bases). CDR1 is MNHEY and CDR2 is SVGAGI in the germline V gene. Between the trimmed V and J ends, which lost 6 bases and 4 bases, there was a span of 12 bases. This CDR3 spans 13 amino acids. The CDR3: CASSDLGATEAFF. The CDR3 nucleotides are TGTGCCAGCAGCGACCTAGGGGCCACTGAAGCTTTCTTT.

This clone was counted between two and nine times. The CDR3 region is CASSLDAGGIIGNEQFF. DNA of the CDR3: TGCGCCAGCAGCTTGGACGCAGGGGGTATTATAGGGAATGAGCAGTTCTTC. The chain couples TRBV5-1 to TRBJ2-1; 7 bases agree with TRBD1. V dropped 0 bases and J dropped 7; count of bases not matched to a gene: 13. Germline V gene sequence: CDR1 SGHRS, CDR2 YFSETQ. The CDR3 covers 17 residues.

The CDR3 loop is CASSFRDSNQPQHF. The DNA for the CDR3 is TGTGCCAGCAGCTTCAGGGATAGCAATCAGCCCCAGCATTTT. This chain joins TRBV5-6 and TRBJ1-5, with D possibly being TRBD1 (5 bases). The CDR3 runs to 14 residues. Germline CDR1 reads SGHDT; CDR2 reads YYEEEE. V was shortened by 2 bases and J by 0 bases, with 6 bases between the two germline ends.

This chain joins TRBV7-2 and TRBJ2-7; D is perhaps TRBD1 (5 bases). V was cut by 3 bases and J by 5 bases, with 8 bases left in between. CDR1 SGHTA and CDR2 FQGNSA come from the germline V gene. The CDR3 has 12 amino acids. The CDR3 region is CASSFTGDEQYF. The CDR3 nucleotides read TGTGCCAGCAGCTTTACAGGAGACGAGCAGTACTTC.

In this sample, this clone turned up once. V is TRBV6-5 and J is TRBJ1-1, with D possibly being TRBD1 (6 bases). CDR3 length: 13 amino acids. Germline loops: CDR1 MNHEY, CDR2 SVGAGI. Trimming cost V 2 bases and J 5 bases, with 9 bases left between them. CDR3 region: CASSYGGQTEAFF. The DNA for the CDR3 is TGTGCCAGCAGTTACGGCGGACAGACTGAAGCTTTCTTT.

The chain uses TRBV7-6 and TRBJ1-1, with TRBD1 matching over 7 bases. Trimming removed 1 base from V and 3 bases from J; junction bases left unmatched: 2. CDR3 size: 14 residues. Per germline, CDR1 SGHVS and CDR2 FNYEAQ. CDR3 loop: CASSLGRGDTEAFF. CDR3 coding DNA: TGTGCCAGCAGCTTAGGCAGGGGGGACACTGAAGCTTTCTTT.

This clone was seen only a few times. The rearrangement joins TRBV28 to TRBJ1-1; a weak D match, TRBD1 (6 bases). Germline CDR1 reads MDHEN; CDR2 reads SYDVKM. The CDR3 is 15 residues long. Deletions cut 6 bases from V and 0 bases from J, with 14 bases between. CDR3 sequence reads: CASSRSTGMNTEAFF. Written as DNA, the CDR3 is TGTGCCAGCAGCCGAAGTACAGGGATGAACACTGAAGCTTTCTTT.

The CDR3 sequence is CASSFTGTGNSWGKNIQYF. CDR3 coding DNA: TGTGCCAGCAGCTTCACCGGGACAGGGAACTCCTGGGGCAAAAACATTCAGTACTTC. The chain uses TRBV7-9 and TRBJ2-4; TRBD1 agrees at 9 bases. The CDR3 runs 19 residues. Germline V gene lookup returns CDR1 SEHNR and CDR2 FQNEAQ (reference sequence). Trimming removed 3 bases from V and 3 bases from J; junction bases left unmatched: 15. Variable domain in full (rest from reference TRBV7-9 and TRBJ2-4): DTGVSQNPRHKITKRGQNVTFRCDPISEHNRLYWYRQTLGQGPEFLTYFQNEAQLEKSRLLSDRFSAERPKGSFSTLEIQRTEQGDSAMYLCASSFTGTGNSWGKNIQYFGAGTRLSVL.

The chain links TRBV27 to TRBJ2-3, with 15 bases identical to TRBD2. This CDR3 has 18 residues. V was clipped by 6 bases and J by 2 bases; unmatched bases: 9. CDR1 is MNHEY, CDR2 SMNVEV, per germline (reference sequence). CDR3 DNA: TGTGCCAGCAGAATCGGACTAGCGGGAGGGCCTGCCACAGATACGCAGTATTTT. It translates to CASRIGLAGGPATDTQYF.

The V gene is TRBV28, the J gene TRBJ1-1, with 10 positions matching TRBD1. The V segment lost 3 bases and the J segment 11 bases; nucleotides outside the gene matches: 3. CDR1 is MDHEN, CDR2 SYDVKM, per germline. There are 12 residues in the CDR3. CDR3 nucleotide sequence: TGTGCCAGCAGTTTCCCGGGACAGGGGGCTTTCTTT. Translating it yields CASSFPGQGAFF.

The chain uses TRBV28 and TRBJ2-3, with 7 bases aligning to TRBD2. CDR1 MDHEN and CDR2 SYDVKM come from the germline V gene. After removal of 6 bases from V and 6 bases from J, the junction contained 15 bases not matched to a gene. The CDR3 has 16 amino acids. The CDR3 DNA reads as TGTGCCAGCAGCTTCGTGGGGCCCGTGGGGGGGGATACGCAGTATTTT. This gives the protein CASSFVGPVGGDTQYF.

The chain combines TRBV7-2 with TRBJ2-5, with D possibly matching TRBD2 (6 bases). Germline V lookup: CDR1 SGHTA, CDR2 FQGNSA. CDR3 length: 15 residues. Trimming took 3 bases from V and 2 from J, leaving 13 bases between them. CDR3 in DNA: TGTGCCAGCAGCTTTGGCGGGGCGCGACAAGAGACCCAGTACTTC. Its translation: CASSFGGARQETQYF.

The table lists this clone with a few counts. This chain uses TRBV6-5 with TRBJ2-2; 11 nucleotides agree with TRBD2. This CDR3 has 14 residues. Looked up from germline, CDR1 is MNHEY and CDR2 is SVGAGI. Trimming at V came to 5 bases and at J to 5 bases, leaving 1 base not matched to a gene. CDR3 coding DNA: TGTGCCAGCAGTCTAGCGGGAGGAACCGGGGAGCTGTTTTTT. As protein: CASSLAGGTGELFF.

This clone has a single count. V gene TRBV4-2 combines with J gene TRBJ2-5; the D gene is possibly TRBD1 (5 bases). V was clipped by 0 bases and J by 3 bases, with 8 bases between them. This CDR3 is built from 14 residues. CDR1 and CDR2 from the germline V gene are LGHNA and YNFKEQ. The CDR3 loop reads CASSQDDREETQYF. CDR3 nucleotide sequence: TGTGCCAGCAGCCAAGATGACAGAGAAGAGACCCAGTACTTC.

This chain uses TRBV3-1 (or the pseudogene TRBV3-2) with TRBJ2-2; D uncertain. The CDR3 sequence is 13 residues long. Trimming took 2 bases from V and 9 from J, leaving 10 bases between them. Germline values: CDR1 LGHDT, CDR2 YNNKEL (reference sequence). The CDR3 coding sequence is TGTGCCAGCAGCCAACTCGAACACCGGGAGCTGTTTTTT. Amino acid sequence: CASSQLEHRELFF.

The V and J genes are TRBV7-9 and TRBJ2-1, with 8 bases matching TRBD1. The length of the CDR3 is 17 residues. J gave up 0 bases and V 5 bases, and 9 bases lay outside the gene matches. Germline V gene lookup returns CDR1 SEHNR and CDR2 FQNEAQ (reference sequence). CDR3 residues: CASSPETGVSSYNEQFF. In DNA, the CDR3 is TGTGCCAGCAGCCCCGAGACAGGGGTTAGCTCCTACAATGAGCAGTTCTTC.

This clone is a singleton in its sample. The gene calls are TRBV7-2 and TRBJ1-3; no firm D call. Germline lookup yields CDR1 SGHTA and CDR2 FQGNSA. This CDR3 has 16 amino acids. V was pared by 0 bases and J by 3 bases, with 12 bases between. The CDR3 DNA is TGTGCCAGCAGCTTAGCTCCCCTGATCGGTGGAAACACCATATATTTT. Translating gives CASSLAPLIGGNTIYF. The full variable domain, rest sourced from reference TRBV7-2 and TRBJ1-3, is GAGVSQSPSNKVTEKGKDVELRCDPISGHTALYWYRQSLGQGLEFLIYFQGNSAPDKSGLPSDRFSAERTGGSVSTLTIQRTQQEDSAVYLCASSLAPLIGGNTIYFGEGSWLTVV.

This sequence joins TRBV7-9 and TRBJ1-2, with 8 bases matching TRBD1. J was trimmed by 3 bases and V by 2 bases; bases with no gene match: 8. The length of the CDR3 is 16 residues. CDR1 is SEHNR and CDR2 is FQNEAQ in the germline V gene (reference sequence). The CDR3 bases are TGTGCCAGCAGCTTAAGGACAGGGAGTAAAGACTATGGCTACACCTTC. Translation gives CASSLRTGSKDYGYTF.

The rearrangement links TRBV7-2 to TRBJ2-1, with a weak D call TRBD2 (6 bases). The CDR3 loop spans 15 amino acids. Germline values: CDR1 SGHTA, CDR2 FQGNSA. V was cut by 3 bases and J by 4 bases, with 13 bases left in between. CDR3 protein: CASSFNRRGYNEQFF. The CDR3 DNA reads as TGTGCCAGCAGCTTCAACCGGAGGGGTTACAATGAGCAGTTCTTC.